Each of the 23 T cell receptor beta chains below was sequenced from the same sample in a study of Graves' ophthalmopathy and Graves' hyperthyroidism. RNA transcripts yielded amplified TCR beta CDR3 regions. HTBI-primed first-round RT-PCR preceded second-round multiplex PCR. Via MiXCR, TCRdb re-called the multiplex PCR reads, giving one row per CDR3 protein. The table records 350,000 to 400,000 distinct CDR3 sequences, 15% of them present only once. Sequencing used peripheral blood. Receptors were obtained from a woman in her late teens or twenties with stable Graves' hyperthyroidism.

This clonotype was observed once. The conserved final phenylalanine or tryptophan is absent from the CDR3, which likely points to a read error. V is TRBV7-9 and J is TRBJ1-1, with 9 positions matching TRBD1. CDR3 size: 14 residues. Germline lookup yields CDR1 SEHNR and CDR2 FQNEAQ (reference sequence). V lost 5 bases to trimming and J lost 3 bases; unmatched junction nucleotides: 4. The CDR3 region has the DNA TGTGCCAGCAGCGCCCGGGACAGGGACACTGAAGCTTTCGTT. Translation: CASSARDRDTEAFV.

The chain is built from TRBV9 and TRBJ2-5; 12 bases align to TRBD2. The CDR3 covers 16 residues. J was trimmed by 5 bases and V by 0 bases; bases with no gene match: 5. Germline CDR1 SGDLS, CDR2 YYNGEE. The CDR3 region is CASSVGASGGVETQYF. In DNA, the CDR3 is TGTGCCAGCAGCGTAGGGGCTAGCGGGGGGGTGGAGACCCAGTACTTC.

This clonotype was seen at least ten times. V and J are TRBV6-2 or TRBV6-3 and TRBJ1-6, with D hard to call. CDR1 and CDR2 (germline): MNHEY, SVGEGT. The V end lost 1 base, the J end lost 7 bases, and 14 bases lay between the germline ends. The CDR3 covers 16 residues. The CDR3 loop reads CASSYFPRGGNSPLHF. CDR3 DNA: TGTGCCAGCAGTTACTTCCCCCGGGGAGGGAATTCACCCCTCCACTTT.

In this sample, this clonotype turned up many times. This chain's CDR3 is CASSLGDSQTQYF. DNA for the CDR3: TGCGCCAGCAGCTTGGGCGACTCCCAGACCCAGTACTTC. This chain connects TRBV5-1 to TRBJ2-5, with unresolved D. This CDR3 region has 13 residues. V was shortened by 0 bases and J by 6 bases, with 9 bases between the two germline ends. CDR1 is SGHRS and CDR2 is YFSETQ in the germline V gene.

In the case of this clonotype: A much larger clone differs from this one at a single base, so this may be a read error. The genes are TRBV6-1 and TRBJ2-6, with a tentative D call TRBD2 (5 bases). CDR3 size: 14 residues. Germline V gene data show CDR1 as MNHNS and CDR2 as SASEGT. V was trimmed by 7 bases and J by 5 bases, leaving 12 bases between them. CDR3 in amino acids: CASKGETWANVLTF. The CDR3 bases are TGTGCCAGCAAGGGAGAGACTTGGGCCAACGTCCTGACTTTC.

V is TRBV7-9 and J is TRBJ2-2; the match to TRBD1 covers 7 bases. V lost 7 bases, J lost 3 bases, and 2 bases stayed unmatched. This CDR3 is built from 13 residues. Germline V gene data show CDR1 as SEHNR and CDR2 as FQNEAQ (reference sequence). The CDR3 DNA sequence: TGTGCCAGCAAGACAGGGTACACCGGGGAGCTGTTTTTT. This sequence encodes CASKTGYTGELFF.

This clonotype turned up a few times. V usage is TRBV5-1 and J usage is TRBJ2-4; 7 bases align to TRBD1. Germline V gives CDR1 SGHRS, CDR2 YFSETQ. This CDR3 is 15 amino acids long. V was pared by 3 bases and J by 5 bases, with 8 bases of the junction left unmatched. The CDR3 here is CASSSRNRGENIQYF. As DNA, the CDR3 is TGCGCCAGCAGCTCCCGAAACAGGGGCGAAAACATTCAGTACTTC.

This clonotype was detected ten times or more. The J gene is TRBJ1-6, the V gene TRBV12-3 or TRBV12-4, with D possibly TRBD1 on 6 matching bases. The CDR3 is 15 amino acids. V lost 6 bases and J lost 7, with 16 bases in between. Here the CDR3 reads CASSFQTGLNSPLHF. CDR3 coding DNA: TGTGCCAGCAGCTTCCAGACAGGACTGAATTCACCCCTCCACTTT.

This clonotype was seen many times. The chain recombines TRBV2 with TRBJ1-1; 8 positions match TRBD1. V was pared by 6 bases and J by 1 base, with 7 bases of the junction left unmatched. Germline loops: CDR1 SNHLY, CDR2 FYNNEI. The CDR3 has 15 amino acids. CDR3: CASRPGQVANTEAFF. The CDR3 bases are TGTGCCAGCAGACCGGGACAGGTGGCGAACACTGAAGCTTTCTTT.

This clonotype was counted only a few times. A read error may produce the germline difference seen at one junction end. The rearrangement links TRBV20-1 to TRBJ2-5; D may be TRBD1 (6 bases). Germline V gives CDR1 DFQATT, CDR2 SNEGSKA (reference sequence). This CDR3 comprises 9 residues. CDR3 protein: CSASSYRDF. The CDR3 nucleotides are TGCAGTGCTAGCTCTTACAGGGACTTC.

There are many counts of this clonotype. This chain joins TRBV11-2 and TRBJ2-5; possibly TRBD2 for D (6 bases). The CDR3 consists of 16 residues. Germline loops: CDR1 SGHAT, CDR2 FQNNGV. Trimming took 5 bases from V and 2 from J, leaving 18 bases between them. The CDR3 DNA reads TGTGCCAGCAGCCCGTGGGGTCGGGAGTCGCAAGAGACCCAGTACTTC. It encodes CASSPWGRESQETQYF. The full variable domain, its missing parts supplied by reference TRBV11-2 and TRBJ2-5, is EAGVAQSPRYKIIEKRQSVAFWCNPISGHATLYWYQQILGQGPKLLIQFQNNGVVDDSQLPKDRFSAERLKGVDSTLKIQPAKLEDSAVYLCASSPWGRESQETQYFGPGTRLLVL.

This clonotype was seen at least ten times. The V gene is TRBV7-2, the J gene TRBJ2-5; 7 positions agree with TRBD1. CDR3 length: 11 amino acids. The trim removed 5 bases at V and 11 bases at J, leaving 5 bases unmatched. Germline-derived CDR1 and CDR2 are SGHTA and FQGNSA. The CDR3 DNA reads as TGTGCCAGCAGCCCGGACAGGAGGCAGTACTTC. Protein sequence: CASSPDRRQYF. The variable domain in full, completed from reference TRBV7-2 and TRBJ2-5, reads GAGVSQSPSNKVTEKGKDVELRCDPISGHTALYWYRQSLGQGLEFLIYFQGNSAPDKSGLPSDRFSAERTGGSVSTLTIQRTQQEDSAVYLCASSPDRRQYFGPGTRLLVL.

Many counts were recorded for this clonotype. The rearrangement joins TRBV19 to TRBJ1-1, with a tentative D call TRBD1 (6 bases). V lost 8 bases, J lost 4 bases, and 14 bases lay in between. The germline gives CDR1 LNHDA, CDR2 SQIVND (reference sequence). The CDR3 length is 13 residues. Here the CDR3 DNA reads TGTGCCAGTTTCCACAGGGCCCTCACTGAAGCTTTCTTT. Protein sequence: CASFHRALTEAFF.

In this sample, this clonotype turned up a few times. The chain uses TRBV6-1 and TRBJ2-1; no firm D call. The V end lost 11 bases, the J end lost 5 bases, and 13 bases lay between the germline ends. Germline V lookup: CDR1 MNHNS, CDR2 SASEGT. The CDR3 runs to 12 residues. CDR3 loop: CAFFRADNEQFF. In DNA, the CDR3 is TGTGCCTTTTTTAGGGCGGACAATGAGCAGTTCTTC.

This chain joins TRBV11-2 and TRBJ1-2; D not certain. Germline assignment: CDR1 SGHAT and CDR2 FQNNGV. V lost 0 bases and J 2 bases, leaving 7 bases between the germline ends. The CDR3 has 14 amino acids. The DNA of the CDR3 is TGTGCCAGCAGCTTAGAGCCAGCCAACTATGGCTACACCTTC. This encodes CASSLEPANYGYTF. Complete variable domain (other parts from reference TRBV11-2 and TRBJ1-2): EAGVAQSPRYKIIEKRQSVAFWCNPISGHATLYWYQQILGQGPKLLIQFQNNGVVDDSQLPKDRFSAERLKGVDSTLKIQPAKLEDSAVYLCASSLEPANYGYTFGSGTRLTVV.

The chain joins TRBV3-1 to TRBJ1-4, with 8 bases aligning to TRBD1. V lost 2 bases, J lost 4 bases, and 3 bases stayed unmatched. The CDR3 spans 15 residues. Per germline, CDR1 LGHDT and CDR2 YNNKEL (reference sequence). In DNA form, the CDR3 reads TGTGCCAGCAGCCAACCGGGACAGGATAATGAAAAACTGTTTTTT. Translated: CASSQPGQDNEKLFF.

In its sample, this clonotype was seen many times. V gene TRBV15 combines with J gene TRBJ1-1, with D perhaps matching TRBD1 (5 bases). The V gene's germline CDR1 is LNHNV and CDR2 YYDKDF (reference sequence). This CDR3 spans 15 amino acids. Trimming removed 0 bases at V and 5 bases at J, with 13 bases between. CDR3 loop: CATSRDRGRGTEAFF. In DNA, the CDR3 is TGTGCCACCAGCAGAGATAGGGGCCGAGGAACTGAAGCTTTCTTT.

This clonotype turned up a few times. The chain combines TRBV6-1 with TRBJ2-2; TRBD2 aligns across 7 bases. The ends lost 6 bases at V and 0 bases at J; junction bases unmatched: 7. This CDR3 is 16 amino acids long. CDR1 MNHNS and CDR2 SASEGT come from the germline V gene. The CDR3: CASRGSGSANTGELFF. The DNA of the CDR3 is TGTGCCAGCAGAGGTAGCGGGTCCGCGAACACCGGGGAGCTGTTTTTT.

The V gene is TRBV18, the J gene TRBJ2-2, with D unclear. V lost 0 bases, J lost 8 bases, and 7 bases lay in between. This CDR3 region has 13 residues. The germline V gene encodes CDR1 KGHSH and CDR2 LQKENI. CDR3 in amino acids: CASSPPRQGELFF. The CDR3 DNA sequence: TGTGCCAGCTCACCACCGCGGCAGGGGGAGCTGTTTTTT.

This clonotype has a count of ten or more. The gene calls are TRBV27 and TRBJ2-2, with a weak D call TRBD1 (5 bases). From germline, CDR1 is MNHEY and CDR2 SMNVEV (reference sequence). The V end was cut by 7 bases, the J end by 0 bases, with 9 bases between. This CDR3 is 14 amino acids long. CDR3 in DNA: TGTGCCAGCAAGGTACAGGCGAACACCGGGGAGCTGTTTTTT. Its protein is CASKVQANTGELFF.

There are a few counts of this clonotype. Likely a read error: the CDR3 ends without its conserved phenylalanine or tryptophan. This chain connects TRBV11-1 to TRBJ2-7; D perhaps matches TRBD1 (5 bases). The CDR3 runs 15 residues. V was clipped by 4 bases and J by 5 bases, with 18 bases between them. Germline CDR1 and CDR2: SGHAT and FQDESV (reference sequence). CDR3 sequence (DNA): TGTGCCAGCAGCTCCACTTTCAGGGCAGTAAACGAGCAGTACTCC. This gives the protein CASSSTFRAVNEQYS.

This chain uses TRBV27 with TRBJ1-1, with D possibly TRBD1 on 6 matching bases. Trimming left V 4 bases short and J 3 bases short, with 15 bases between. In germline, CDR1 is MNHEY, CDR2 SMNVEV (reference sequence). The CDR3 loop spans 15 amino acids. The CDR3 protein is CASSSDRIWDTEAFF. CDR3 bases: TGTGCCAGCAGTTCAGACAGGATTTGGGACACTGAAGCTTTCTTT.

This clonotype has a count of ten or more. CDR3 coding DNA: TGTGCCAGCAGCTTCGACCTAGCCAAAAACATTCAGTACTTC. Translated: CASSFDLAKNIQYF. This chain uses TRBV7-9 with TRBJ2-4; D remains ambiguous. Per the germline V gene, CDR1 is SEHNR and CDR2 is FQNEAQ (reference sequence). The CDR3 loop spans 14 amino acids. Trimming removed 3 bases from V and 0 bases from J, with 6 bases in between.